This TCR beta chain was identified in a study of blood T cell repertoires in COVID-19. Study-level background: Spain, Italy and the United States supplied samples that represented acute and convalescent COVID-19. The cDNA or gDNA used as material had been derived from T cells, B-cell-depleted T cells, or PBMCs.

The CDR3 extends over 14 amino acids. Germline V gene lookup returns CDR1 LGHDT and CDR2 YNNKEL (reference sequence). V dropped 9 bases and J dropped 1; count of bases not matched to a gene: 7. In the original processing: Amplification with reference gene primers provided the estimates of nucleated cell counts. Measured with immunoSEQ multiplex PCR; TCRdb has only the in-frame clones, and not every one. The V and J calls and clone size come from that table; D and trimming were worked out from the DNA. The sample contains around 300,000 clones, roughly 90% of which appear only once. The sequenced sample consisted of peripheral blood. The rearrangement joins TRBV3-1 (or the pseudogene TRBV3-2) to TRBJ2-5; 8 nucleotides align to TRBD1. This TCR derives from a man aged 50 to 59 with acute or convalescent COVID-19. The CDR3 bases are TGTGCCAGTTCTCCAGGGGGCGTCCAAGAGACCCAGTACTTC. Amino acids: CASSPGGVQETQYF.